Listed below are T cell receptor beta chains from one sample, sequenced in a study of T cells in Graves' hyperthyroidism and ophthalmopathy. TCRdb redid the calling of the multiplex PCR reads with MiXCR, one entry per CDR3 protein. The sample lists some 250,000 distinct CDR3 sequences, 12% to 15% occurring once. The sequencing input was blood. The receptors stem from a woman aged 50 to 60 with Graves' hyperthyroidism that later progressed to Graves' ophthalmopathy. Each CDR3 is given with its conserved first and last residue. The D gene is left open where the match is weak. Some rows have no size entry. The others give once, few or many, or a class for an expanded clone.

clone_size j_call v_call d_call cdr3_aa cdr3_nt
many TRBJ2-1 TRBV6-1 TRBD2 CATQRGLYNEQFF TGTGCCACTCAGCGGGGCCTTTACAATGAGCAGTTCTTC
few TRBJ2-4 TRBV5-4 - CASSLGRDQNIQYF TGTGCCAGCAGCTTGGGAAGGGACCAAAACATTCAGTACTTC
few TRBJ1-1 TRBV19 - CASSIESGNTEAFF TGTGCCAGTAGTATAGAATCCGGGAACACTGAAGCTTTCTTT
few TRBJ2-3 TRBV5-4 TRBD2 CASSLAGGSRADTQYF TGTGCCAGCAGCTTGGCCGGCGGGAGTAGAGCAGATACGCAGTATTTT
few TRBJ2-3 TRBV7-9 - CASPVGEGRPDTQYF TGTGCCAGTCCCGTAGGTGAGGGGCGCCCAGATACGCAGTATTTT
few TRBJ2-6 TRBV5-1 TRBD1 CASSSGQGFSGANVLTF TGCGCCAGCAGCTCCGGACAGGGCTTCTCTGGGGCCAACGTCCTGACTTTC
many TRBJ2-5 TRBV2 - CASSRGGETQYF TGTGCCAGCAGTAGGGGAGGAGAGACCCAGTACTTC
many TRBJ2-4 TRBV13 TRBD2 CASSPEGLAGGRGTKNIQYF TGTGCCAGCAGCCCCGAGGGACTAGCGGGAGGGCGCGGGACCAAAAACATTCAGTACTTC
many TRBJ2-3 TRBV18 TRBD2 CASSPSGSPDTQYF TGTGCCAGCTCCCCTAGCGGGAGCCCCGATACGCAGTATTTT
- TRBJ2-1 TRBV4-1 - CASSQEAGKVEGEQFF TGCGCCAGCAGCCAAGAGGCGGGGAAGGTCGAAGGTGAGCAGTTCTTC
many TRBJ2-3 TRBV7-3 - CASSLTGTDTQYF TGTGCCAGCAGCTTAACCGGGACAGATACGCAGTATTTT
many TRBJ2-2 TRBV20-1 TRBD2 CSIPGLAGGPLTGELFF TGCAGTATACCCGGACTAGCGGGAGGGCCGCTCACCGGGGAGCTGTTTTTT
few TRBJ2-2 TRBV9 - CASSTLGSRSGELFF TGTGCCAGCAGCACCCTCGGGAGTAGGTCCGGGGAGCTGTTTTTT
few TRBJ1-1 TRBV14 - CASSQNQGTEAFF TGTGCCAGCAGCCAGAATCAGGGCACTGAAGCTTTCTTT
few TRBJ1-3 TRBV5-6 - CASSLDRSSGNTIYF TGTGCCAGCAGCTTGGACAGGAGCTCTGGAAACACCATATATTTT
- TRBJ2-1 TRBV10-3 - CAISESVRTYNEQFF TGTGCCATCAGTGAGTCCGTACGTACGTACAATGAGCAGTTCTTC
many TRBJ2-7 TRBV29-1 - CSVEDLTGNYEQYF TGCAGCGTTGAAGATCTTACTGGGAACTACGAGCAGTACTTC
many TRBJ2-7 TRBV30 TRBD1 CAWISRDRPSYEQYF TGTGCCTGGATCTCCCGGGACAGGCCTTCCTACGAGCAGTACTTC
many TRBJ2-3 TRBV12-3/TRBV12-4 - CASSFRGADTQYF TGTGCCAGCAGTTTCAGGGGCGCAGATACGCAGTATTTT
- TRBJ1-4 TRBV6-9 - CASSYPTAGEDEKLFF TGTGCCAGCAGTTACCCCACCGCAGGGGAGGATGAAAAACTGTTTTTT
- TRBJ2-5 TRBV27 - CASSIRGHQGTQYF TGTGCCAGCAGTATCCGGGGCCACCAAGGGACCCAGTACTTC
many TRBJ1-1 TRBV10-3 - CAISESFGLLRGRNTEAFF TGTGCCATCAGTGAGTCGTTTGGTCTTCTCAGGGGTCGCAACACTGAAGCTTTCTTT
many TRBJ2-7 TRBV7-9 TRBD1 CASSLSKTGLDEQYF TGTGCCAGCAGCTTATCCAAGACAGGGCTGGACGAGCAGTACTTC
few TRBJ1-2 TRBV9 - CASSVLRGSYTF TGTGCCAGCAGCGTTCTCCGGGGGTCCTACACCTTC
few TRBJ1-6 TRBV20-1 - CSASEGSGSPLHF TGCAGTGCTAGTGAGGGGAGTGGGTCACCCCTCCACTTT
- TRBJ2-6 TRBV18 - CASSPYQGEIPGANVLTF TGTGCCAGCTCACCATACCAGGGAGAGATACCTGGGGCCAACGTCCTGACTTTC
many TRBJ2-5 TRBV13 - CASSAEGRPGAQYF TGTGCCAGCAGCGCCGAGGGACGACCAGGGGCCCAGTACTTC
many TRBJ1-5 TRBV12-3/TRBV12-4 - CASRSSGRGPQHF TGTGCCAGCAGGTCCAGCGGCCGGGGGCCCCAGCATTTT
many TRBJ1-1 TRBV5-1 - CASSLGRGAEAFF TGCGCCAGCAGCTTGGGTAGGGGAGCTGAAGCTTTCTTT
many TRBJ2-1 TRBV5-1 - CASSLLSRGNEQFF TGCGCCAGCAGCTTGCTCTCGAGGGGCAATGAGCAGTTCTTC
many TRBJ2-5 TRBV5-6 TRBD2 CASSLRLAGGPGQETQYF TGTGCCAGCAGCTTGCGGCTAGCGGGAGGGCCTGGTCAAGAGACCCAGTACTTC
many TRBJ2-3 TRBV5-1 TRBD2 CASSKGLAGATDTQYF TGCGCCAGCAGCAAGGGACTAGCGGGAGCCACAGATACGCAGTATTTT
many TRBJ2-1 TRBV11-2 TRBD2 CASSYGASGKGNEQFF TGTGCCAGCAGCTACGGGGCTAGCGGGAAAGGTAATGAGCAGTTCTTC
- TRBJ1-6 TRBV20-1 TRBD1 CSARIRGRNSPLHF TGCAGTGCTAGGATCAGGGGGCGAAATTCACCCCTCCACTTT
many TRBJ1-1 TRBV6-1 - CASSSQASRNTEAFF TGTGCCAGCAGTTCCCAAGCTTCTCGGAACACTGAAGCTTTCTTT
- TRBJ1-2 TRBV10-3 - CAISQGSHYGYTF TGTGCCATCAGTCAGGGAAGTCACTATGGCTACACCTTC
many TRBJ2-4 TRBV2 - CASSVHENIQYF TGTGCCAGCAGTGTTCACGAAAACATTCAGTACTTC
few TRBJ2-6 TRBV4-1 TRBD2 CASSQGAGLLAGSSGANVLTF TGCGCCAGCAGCCAAGGGGCGGGATTGCTAGCGGGGAGCTCTGGGGCCAACGTCCTGACTTTC
many TRBJ2-3 TRBV10-3 TRBD1 CAIKTDRGRADTQYF TGTGCCATCAAAACCGACAGGGGGAGGGCAGATACGCAGTATTTT
many TRBJ2-2 TRBV5-1 TRBD1 CASNRDRGPFGELFF TGCGCCAGCAACCGGGACAGGGGGCCGTTCGGGGAGCTGTTTTTT